Presented here are 26 T cell receptor beta chains from one specimen sequenced in a study of blood T cells in healthy people across ages. Using a J-beta primer mix together with a sample-barcoded 5' primer, a second PCR was run for about 6 to 12 cycles. Each CDR3 protein gets one entry after TCRdb re-called the 5' RACE reads with MiXCR. The sample has 730,000 or so distinct CDR3 sequences; roughly 45% are singletons. Sequencing used blood. These receptors were taken from a woman between 55 and 75 years old in good health.

The rearrangement joins TRBV11-1 to TRBJ1-5; D unclear. CDR1 and CDR2 from the germline V gene are SGHAT and FQDESV (reference sequence). V shed 5 bases and J shed 6 bases, with 17 bases lying between them. The CDR3 covers 15 residues. CDR3: CASSHPRRAGQPQHF. CDR3 nucleotides: TGTGCCAGCAGCCATCCCAGGAGGGCAGGTCAGCCCCAGCATTTT.

This clonotype was picked up a small number of times. The chain carries TRBV20-1 and TRBJ2-5; D is unclear. V dropped 3 bases and J dropped 11 bases, with 22 bases sitting between them. The CDR3 consists of 14 residues. Per germline, CDR1 DFQATT and CDR2 SNEGSKA (reference sequence). In nucleotides, the CDR3 is TGCAGTGCTAGTTTCAGCTCGTCTACTACTAAGCAGTACTTC. This codes for CSASFSSSTTKQYF.

The chain couples TRBV9 to TRBJ1-1, with 11 positions matching TRBD1. The CDR3 extends over 15 amino acids. The V gene's germline CDR1 is SGDLS and CDR2 YYNGEE. V was pared by 3 bases and J by 3 bases, with 4 bases of the junction left unmatched. The CDR3 loop reads CASSGGTGGYTEAFF. In DNA, the CDR3 is TGTGCCAGCAGCGGCGGGACAGGGGGATACACTGAAGCTTTCTTT.

The chain carries TRBV4-1 and TRBJ2-5, with D maybe TRBD2 (5 bases). The CDR3 has 19 residues. V was shortened by 2 bases and J by 5 bases, with 27 bases between the two germline ends. Germline V gene sequence: CDR1 MGHRA, CDR2 YSYEKL. The CDR3 coding sequence is TGCGCCAGCAGCCAACCCAAACTCAACAGCGGAGCCCCCGGTGAGACCCAGTACTTC. It codes for CASSQPKLNSGAPGETQYF.

The V gene is TRBV29-1, the J gene TRBJ2-7, with D hard to call. CDR1 and CDR2 from the germline V gene are SQVTM and ANQGSEA. Trimming pared 8 bases from V and 7 bases from J, leaving 15 bases between. CDR3 length equals 11 residues. The CDR3 protein is CSQRLFNEQYF. The CDR3 region has the DNA TGCAGCCAACGCCTCTTCAATGAGCAGTACTTC.

Remarks on this clonotype: A much larger clonotype is one base distant, so this may be a read error. This chain connects TRBV7-2 to TRBJ1-2; D call uncertain. CDR1 is SGHTA, CDR2 FQGNSA, per germline. This CDR3 has 13 amino acids. CDR3 loop: CANSPGVNYGYTF. DNA for the CDR3: TGTGCCAACAGCCCCGGGGTGAACTATGGCTACACCTTC.

This chain links TRBV21-1 with TRBJ2-7; the table's D call, TRBD2, has no DNA check behind it. TRBV21-1 is given as a pseudogene. This CDR3 region has 13 residues. CDR3 nucleotides: TGTGCCAGCAGCAAAGAGGAGGAGTACGAGCAGTACTTC. This encodes CASSKEEEYEQYF.

The chain links TRBV5-5 to TRBJ2-2, with 8 bases lining up with TRBD2. From germline, CDR1 is SGHKS and CDR2 YYEKEE (reference sequence). With 4 bases clipped from V and 0 bases from J, the junction kept 2 bases outside the gene matches. This CDR3 is built from 15 residues. CDR3 amino acids: CASSERESNTGELFF. The CDR3 nucleotides are TGTGCCAGCAGCGAGCGGGAGTCGAACACCGGGGAGCTGTTTTTT.

The chain couples TRBV28 to TRBJ1-4; TRBD1 agrees at 9 bases. CDR1 is MDHEN, CDR2 SYDVKM, per germline. The length of the CDR3 is 15 residues. Unmatched junction bases numbered 10, after V lost 4 bases and J lost 10 bases. The CDR3 nucleotides read TGTGCCAGCAGTTCCCCACAGGGGGCTAACGGAAAACTGTTTTTT. This translates into CASSSPQGANGKLFF.

The rearrangement joins TRBV4-1 to TRBJ2-1; tentative D call: TRBD2 (6 bases). V was pared by 0 bases and J by 2 bases, with 11 bases between. This CDR3 is 16 amino acids long. Germline CDR1 and CDR2: MGHRA and YSYEKL. CDR3 loop: CASSQEGGIAYNEQFF. The DNA for the CDR3 is TGCGCCAGCAGCCAAGAGGGCGGGATCGCCTACAATGAGCAGTTCTTC.

This clonotype was seen many times. The rearrangement uses TRBV29-1 and TRBJ2-7; TRBD1 matches 7 bases. V lost 6 bases and J lost 3; bases outside the gene matches: 11. The CDR3 covers 14 residues. CDR1 is SQVTM, CDR2 ANQGSEA, per germline. This CDR3 is CSVCPGTDRYEQYF. In DNA form, the CDR3 reads TGCAGCGTCTGTCCCGGGACAGATCGCTACGAGCAGTACTTC.

This clonotype was found many times. The DNA of the CDR3 is TGTGCCAGCATTACTGGGAGTCCCCGCAGCTACAATGAGCAGTTCTTC. Its protein is CASITGSPRSYNEQFF. The gene calls are TRBV7-9 and TRBJ2-1; D may be TRBD2 (5 bases). Per the germline V gene, CDR1 is SEHNR and CDR2 is FQNEAQ (reference sequence). There are 16 residues in the CDR3. V dropped 7 bases and J dropped 3 bases, with 19 bases sitting between them.

The rearrangement joins TRBV7-6 to TRBJ2-1; tentative D call: TRBD2 (6 bases). The germline V and J ends were trimmed by 1 base and 6 bases, with 16 bases remaining between them. The germline V gene has CDR1 SGHVS and CDR2 FNYEAQ. The CDR3 covers 16 residues. This CDR3 is CASSLVGREVSNEQFF. The CDR3, as DNA: TGTGCCAGCAGCTTAGTGGGCAGGGAGGTTAGCAATGAGCAGTTCTTC. The whole variable domain, filled in from reference TRBV7-6 and TRBJ2-1, reads GAGVSQSPRYKVTKRGQDVALRCDPISGHVSLYWYRQALGQGPEFLTYFNYEAQQDKSGLPNDRFSAERPEGSISTLTIQRTEQRDSAMYRCASSLVGREVSNEQFFGPGTRLTVL.

The chain links TRBV4-2 to TRBJ1-1; 7 bases line up with TRBD1. The CDR3 has 17 amino acids. V was pared by 4 bases and J by 4 bases, with 15 bases of the junction left unmatched. The germline gives CDR1 LGHNA, CDR2 YNFKEQ. The CDR3 nucleotides read TGTGCCAGCAGCCCTGGTGCAGGGGGTTTGGGAGGCACTGAAGCTTTCTTT. Translated: CASSPGAGGLGGTEAFF.

This clonotype occurred a few times. This sequence joins TRBV4-3 and TRBJ1-1, with 8 bases that match TRBD1. V was pared by 1 base and J by 4 bases, with 5 bases of the junction left unmatched. The CDR3 extends over 15 amino acids. The germline V gene encodes CDR1 LGHNA and CDR2 YSLEER. The CDR3 sequence: CASSQVWTGPTEAFF. CDR3 coding DNA: TGCGCCAGCAGCCAAGTCTGGACAGGGCCCACTGAAGCTTTCTTT.

This clonotype was detected many times. This chain uses TRBV29-1 with TRBJ1-2; 8 bases are shared with TRBD1. This CDR3 has 15 amino acids. Per the germline V gene, CDR1 is SQVTM and CDR2 is ANQGSEA. The J segment lost 0 bases and the V segment lost 6 bases, leaving 9 bases of the junction unmatched. The DNA of the CDR3 is TGCAGCGTGACCGGGACAGGTACCGCTAACTATGGCTACACCTTC. This codes for CSVTGTGTANYGYTF. Looking up the rest from reference TRBV29-1 and TRBJ1-2 gives the full variable domain: SAVISQKPSRDICQRGTSLTIQCQVDSQVTMMFWYRQQPGQSLTLIATANQGSEATYESGFVIDKFPISRPNLTFSTLTVSNMSPEDSSIYLCSVTGTGTANYGYTFGSGTRLTVV.

This clonotype was seen at least ten times. This chain uses TRBV4-2 with TRBJ2-7; D unclear. The CDR3 extends over 16 amino acids. CDR1 is LGHNA and CDR2 is YNFKEQ in the germline V gene. V lost 0 bases and J lost 5, with 17 bases in between. The CDR3 coding sequence is TGTGCCAGCAGCCAAGACGCAACCGAGTTTCACGACGAGCAGTACTTC. Its translation: CASSQDATEFHDEQYF.

This clonotype has ten or more counts. The chain has TRBV5-1 and TRBJ2-7; D is unclear. Germline lookup yields CDR1 SGHRS and CDR2 YFSETQ. This CDR3 has 12 amino acids. The V end was cut by 3 bases, the J end by 7 bases, with 11 bases between. In nucleotides, the CDR3 is TGCGCCAGCAGCTCCCCCGGAGAGGAGCAGTACTTC. Residues: CASSSPGEEQYF. Looking up the rest from reference TRBV5-1 and TRBJ2-7 gives the full variable domain: KAGVTQTPRYLIKTRGQQVTLSCSPISGHRSVSWYQQTPGQGLQFLFEYFSETQRNKGNFPGRFSGRQFSNSRSEMNVSTLELGDSALYLCASSSPGEEQYFGPGTRLTVT.

This clonotype occurred a few times. The chain employs TRBV25-1 and TRBJ2-7; TRBD1 might be the D (5 bases). CDR1 is MGHDK, CDR2 SYGVNS, per germline. Trimming removed 4 bases at V and 6 bases at J, with 13 bases between. The CDR3 covers 13 residues. CDR3 loop: CASSGWQGGEQYF. The CDR3 coding sequence is TGTGCCAGCAGTGGGTGGCAGGGTGGCGAGCAGTACTTC.

A few counts support this clonotype. The chain recombines TRBV6-2 or TRBV6-3 with TRBJ1-2; D not resolved. This CDR3 region has 15 residues. The V gene's germline CDR1 is MNHEY and CDR2 SVGEGT. The germline V and J ends were trimmed by 2 bases and 4 bases, with 14 bases remaining between them. The DNA of the CDR3 is TGTGCCAGCAGTTACGAGGGCGGCGGATCCTATGGCTACACCTTC. This encodes CASSYEGGGSYGYTF.

This clonotype occurred a few times. The chain has TRBV9 and TRBJ1-2; 7 positions agree with TRBD1. The CDR3 consists of 14 residues. V was clipped by 0 bases and J by 4 bases; unmatched bases: 3. Germline lookup yields CDR1 SGDLS and CDR2 YYNGEE. The CDR3 here is CASSVGQGSYGYTF. As DNA, the CDR3 is TGTGCCAGCAGCGTAGGACAGGGTTCCTATGGCTACACCTTC.

This clonotype showed up just a few times. The genes are TRBV5-6 and TRBJ1-2; 7 nucleotides line up with TRBD1. The CDR3 consists of 15 residues. With V trimmed by 4 bases and J by 4 bases, 10 bases remained unmatched. Germline lookup yields CDR1 SGHDT and CDR2 YYEEEE. The CDR3 region is CASSKQGSNGYGYTF. The CDR3 bases are TGTGCCAGCAGCAAACAGGGGAGTAATGGCTATGGCTACACCTTC. Combining the CDR3 with reference TRBV5-6 and TRBJ1-2 gives the whole variable domain DAGVTQSPTHLIKTRGQQVTLRCSPKSGHDTVSWYQQALGQGPQFIFQYYEEEERQRGNFPDRFSGHQFPNYSSELNVNALLLGDSALYLCASSKQGSNGYGYTFGSGTRLTVV.

This clonotype was seen repeatedly, ten times or more. The CDR3 spells CASSLGGPNEKLFF. Here the CDR3 DNA reads TGTGCCAGCAGTTTAGGGGGACCGAATGAAAAACTGTTTTTT. This chain joins TRBV12-3 or TRBV12-4 and TRBJ1-4; D is possibly TRBD1 (5 bases). The CDR3 runs to 14 residues. V lost 1 base and J lost 5, with 8 bases in between.

The V call is TRBV7-9, the J call TRBJ2-3, with 8 nucleotides matching TRBD1. Per the germline V gene, CDR1 is SEHNR and CDR2 is FQNEAQ (reference sequence). This CDR3 has 15 residues. J gave up 6 bases and V 3 bases, and 8 bases lay outside the gene matches. CDR3 protein: CASSLLATGGDTQYF. As DNA, the CDR3 is TGTGCCAGCAGCTTGTTGGCTACAGGGGGGGATACGCAGTATTTT.

The chain joins TRBV4-2 to TRBJ2-5; 11 bases map to TRBD2. Germline CDR1 is LGHNA and CDR2 is YNFKEQ. The CDR3 runs 18 residues. V gave up 2 bases and J gave up 2 bases; unmatched junction bases: 10. CDR3 DNA sequence: TGTGCCAGCAGCCAAATCCTCCTAGCGGGAGGCCTACAAGAGACCCAGTACTTC. Protein product: CASSQILLAGGLQETQYF.

This clonotype came up many times. The V call is TRBV29-1, the J call TRBJ2-5; D not resolved. Germline CDR1 reads SQVTM; CDR2 reads ANQGSEA. V lost 7 bases to trimming and J lost 1 base, with 13 bases between them. The CDR3 spans 13 residues. The CDR3 region has the DNA TGCAGCGCCGCCGTGACGGTCCAAGAGACCCAGTACTTC. It is translated as CSAAVTVQETQYF.